The clone carrying this T cell receptor beta chain was detected once. In the study's own analysis: Amplification of reference gene primers provided the estimated nucleated cell counts. The data were produced by immunoSEQ multiplex PCR, yet TCRdb's version contains in-frame clones alone and is incomplete. The V and J calls and the clone size are those of that table, but D and trimming were determined from the DNA. The repertoire holds 200,000 to 300,000 clones, with 80% to 95% as singletons. The sample is drawn from a study of blood T cell repertoires in COVID-19. Looking at the study overall: Samples representing acute and convalescent COVID-19 were sourced from the United States, Italy and Spain.

This CDR3 contains 18 residues. Germline V gene sequence: CDR1 LNHDA, CDR2 SQIVND (reference sequence). The V segment lost 7 bases and the J segment 6 bases; nucleotides outside the gene matches: 17. This receptor was obtained from a man younger than 45 with COVID-19, enrolled during active disease. This rearrangement joins TRBV19 to TRBJ1-5, with 11 bases that match TRBD1. Sequenced input: peripheral blood. For the CDR3, the DNA is TGTGCCAGTACTAAATCGTTGGACAGGGGGCGGTTGGGTCAGCCCCAGCATTTT. Its protein is CASTKSLDRGRLGQPQHF.